This paragraph reports one TCR beta chain. Per the original methods: The authors estimated nucleated cell counts from reference gene primer amplification. Data came from immunoSEQ multiplex PCR; TCRdb stores just in-frame clones and leaves some out. Clonal size and the V and J genes are those of that table, whereas D and trimming came from the DNA. Found here are approximately 170,000 clones, about 86% of them singletons; the top ten hold roughly 7%. The data originate from a study of blood T cell repertoires in COVID-19. Study details: Donors in the United States, Italy and Spain gave samples during acute or convalescent COVID-19. Sources were T cells, B-cell-depleted T cells, or PBMCs; the material itself was cDNA or gDNA.

Trimming took 6 bases from V and 5 from J; bases not matched to a gene: 7. The CDR3 totals 14 residues. CDR1 SGHTA and CDR2 FQGNSA come from the germline V gene. Sequenced material: peripheral blood. The chain uses TRBV7-2 and TRBJ2-5, with 9 bases matching TRBD1. The receptor comes from a woman older than 75 in a cohort sampled during active or convalescent COVID-19. The CDR3 DNA reads TGTGCCAGCAGTCGAGACAGGGGGACTGAGACCCAGTACTTC. Amino acid sequence: CASSRDRGTETQYF.